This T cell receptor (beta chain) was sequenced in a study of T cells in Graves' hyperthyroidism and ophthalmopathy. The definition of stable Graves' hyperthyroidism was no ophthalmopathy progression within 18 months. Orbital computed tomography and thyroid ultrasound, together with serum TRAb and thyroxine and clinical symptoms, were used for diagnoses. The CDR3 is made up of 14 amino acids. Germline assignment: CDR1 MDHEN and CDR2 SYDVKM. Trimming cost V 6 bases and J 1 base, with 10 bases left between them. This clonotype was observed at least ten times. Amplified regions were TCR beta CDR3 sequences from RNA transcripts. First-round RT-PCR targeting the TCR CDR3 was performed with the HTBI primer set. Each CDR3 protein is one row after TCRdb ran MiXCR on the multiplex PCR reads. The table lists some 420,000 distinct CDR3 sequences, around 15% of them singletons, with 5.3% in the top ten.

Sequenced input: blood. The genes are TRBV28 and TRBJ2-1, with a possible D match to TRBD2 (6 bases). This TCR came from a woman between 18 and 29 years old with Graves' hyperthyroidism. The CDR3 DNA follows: TGTGCCAGCAGATCCGGGGGATCCTACAATGAGCAGTTCTTC. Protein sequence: CASRSGGSYNEQFF.